A selection of T cell receptor beta chains follows, all from one sample in a study of sequential checkpoint blockade in melanoma. Here immunoSEQ multiplex PCR was the method, and the copy in TCRdb shows in-frame clones only, minus some. The sample contains 15,000 to 20,000 clones, 70% of which appear only once. Source: CD8+ T cells sorted from blood (inferred from file names), taken from a patient given nivolumab and ipilimumab in sequence. The receptors were gathered from a human donor with melanoma. CDR3s include the opening cysteine and the closing phenylalanine or tryptophan. The D gene is left open where the match is weak. Clone sizes are given selectively: once, few, many, or a class where the clone is expanded.

j_call	clone_size	d_call	v_call	cdr3_aa	cdr3_nt
TRBJ2-7	-	-	TRBV23-1	CASSRRPGEGYEQYF	TGCGCCAGCAGTCGCCGACCTGGCGAGGGTTACGAGCAGTACTTC
TRBJ2-1	-	TRBD2	TRBV20-1	CSAGSGGQFF	TGCAGTGCTGGAAGCGGGGGCCAGTTCTTC
TRBJ2-7	medium-sized	-	TRBV5-6	CASSLQGYSYEQYF	TGTGCCAGCAGCTTGCAGGGATACTCCTACGAGCAGTACTTC
TRBJ2-3	-	TRBD2	TRBV12-5	CASGLGAGTRADTQYF	TGTGCTAGTGGTTTGGGAGCCGGGACTAGGGCAGATACGCAGTATTTT
TRBJ2-7	-	TRBD1	TRBV9	CASSPRTGGYEQYF	TGTGCCAGCAGCCCCCGGACAGGGGGCTACGAGCAGTACTTC
TRBJ1-1	few	-	TRBV5-3	CARSLLITGNNEAFF	TGTGCCAGAAGCTTGCTAATCACAGGGAATAATGAAGCTTTCTTT
TRBJ2-5	-	TRBD1	TRBV30	CAWDRGETQYF	TGTGCCTGGGACAGGGGTGAGACCCAGTACTTC
TRBJ1-1	-	-	TRBV12-5	CASGWTNTEAFF	TGTGCTAGTGGTTGGACTAACACTGAAGCTTTCTTT
TRBJ2-7	-	-	TRBV9	CASSVDSDPKEQYF	TGTGCCAGCAGCGTAGACAGTGACCCTAAAGAGCAGTACTTC
TRBJ1-2	-	TRBD1	TRBV7-9	CASSSGQNPYNEGYTF	TGTGCCAGCAGCTCGGGACAGAATCCATACAACGAGGGCTACACCTTC
TRBJ2-3	few	-	TRBV7-3	CASSLLAASTDTQYF	TGTGCCAGCAGCTTATTAGCGGCGAGCACAGATACGCAGTATTTT
TRBJ2-1	-	TRBD2	TRBV5-1	CASSLKAGGTNEQFF	TGCGCCAGCAGCTTGAAAGCGGGAGGGACGAATGAGCAGTTCTTC
TRBJ1-2	-	TRBD1	TRBV29-1	CSVEGTGVGYTF	TGCAGCGTTGAGGGGACAGGGGTAGGCTACACCTTC
TRBJ2-7	-	-	TRBV27	CASSLFGSSYEQYF	TGTGCCAGCAGTTTATTTGGGAGCTCCTACGAGCAGTACTTC
TRBJ1-2	-	TRBD1	TRBV27	CASSLSGTGAFYGYTF	TGTGCCAGCAGTTTATCGGGGACAGGGGCCTTCTATGGCTACACCTTC
TRBJ2-4	-	TRBD1	TRBV7-9	CASSTPLKGGPNIQYF	TGTGCCAGCAGCACACCCCTTAAAGGGGGCCCGAACATTCAGTACTTC
TRBJ2-3	-	TRBD1	TRBV5-1	CASAGTGQGTDTQYF	TGCGCCAGCGCGGGGACAGGGCAGGGGACAGATACGCAGTATTTT
TRBJ2-7	-	-	TRBV4-3	CASSQVDRSYEQYF	TGCGCCAGCAGCCAAGTGGACAGAAGTTACGAGCAGTACTTC
TRBJ2-7	few	-	TRBV4-3	CASSFRDSAYEQYF	TGCGCCAGCAGCTTCCGGGACTCCGCCTACGAGCAGTACTTC
TRBJ2-1	-	TRBD2	TRBV9	CASSVGALAGGQGQFF	TGTGCCAGCAGCGTAGGGGCACTAGCGGGGGGGCAGGGGCAGTTCTTC
TRBJ1-2	-	-	TRBV9	CASSVGRAGGYGYTF	TGTGCCAGCAGCGTAGGAAGGGCCGGGGGCTATGGCTACACCTTC
TRBJ2-5	-	TRBD1	TRBV6-6	CASSLRTGRQETQYF	TGTGCCAGCAGCCTCCGGACAGGGAGGCAAGAGACCCAGTACTTC
TRBJ2-7	-	-	TRBV4-1	CASSQEPFGNYEQYF	TGCGCCAGCAGCCAAGAGCCCTTCGGGAACTACGAGCAGTACTTC
TRBJ2-7	-	TRBD1	TRBV19	CASSISPGGYEQYF	TGTGCCAGTAGTATCTCTCCAGGGGGCTACGAGCAGTACTTC
TRBJ2-2	-	-	TRBV6-4	CASSDFGGRGELFF	TGTGCCAGCAGTGACTTCGGGGGTCGGGGGGAGCTGTTTTTT
TRBJ2-6	few	TRBD1	TRBV5-4	CASSSGTGIAGANVLTF	TGTGCCAGCAGCTCGGGGACAGGGATCGCTGGGGCCAACGTCCTGACTTTC
TRBJ2-7	few	-	TRBV14	CASSHGGSYEQYF	TGTGCCAGCAGCCACGGGGGCTCCTACGAGCAGTACTTC
TRBJ1-1	-	-	TRBV27	CASSFPGSITEAFF	TGTGCCAGCAGTTTTCCGGGGTCCATCACTGAAGCTTTCTTT
TRBJ2-7	medium-sized	-	TRBV19	CASSIYGTYEQYF	TGTGCCAGTAGTATTTACGGGACCTACGAGCAGTACTTC
TRBJ1-4	once	TRBD1	TRBV9	CASSVAGGTNEKLFF	TGTGCCAGCAGCGTAGCAGGGGGAACTAATGAAAAACTGTTTTTT
TRBJ2-7	-	-	TRBV7-3	CASSLTPALPYEQYF	TGTGCCAGCAGCTTAACCCCCGCTTTGCCCTACGAGCAGTACTTC
TRBJ2-1	few	-	TRBV7-9	CASSLRNEQFF	TGTGCCAGCAGCTTGAGGAATGAGCAGTTCTTC
TRBJ2-7	-	-	TRBV7-2	CASSLEASVGEQYF	TGTGCCAGCAGCTTAGAGGCTAGCGTAGGCGAGCAGTACTTC
TRBJ2-7	-	TRBD2	TRBV7-2	CASSLVSSGRIHEQYF	TGTGCCAGCAGCTTAGTAAGTAGCGGGAGGATCCACGAGCAGTACTTC
TRBJ2-5	-	TRBD1	TRBV6-6	CASSYSGGGETQYF	TGTGCCAGCAGTTACTCAGGGGGCGGAGAGACCCAGTACTTC
TRBJ2-3	-	-	TRBV27	CASSFSVSTDTQYF	TGTGCCAGCAGTTTCTCAGTTAGCACAGATACGCAGTATTTT
TRBJ2-3	-	TRBD1	TRBV27	CASSLDRVTDTQYF	TGTGCCAGCAGTTTGGACAGGGTTACAGATACGCAGTATTTT
TRBJ2-7	-	TRBD1	TRBV27	CASSLLRQGTYEQYF	TGTGCCAGCAGTTTATTAAGACAGGGTACCTACGAGCAGTACTTC
TRBJ1-3	-	-	TRBV7-2	CASSLARDGSSGNTIYF	TGTGCCAGCAGCTTAGCGCGGGACGGCAGCTCTGGAAACACCATATATTTT
TRBJ2-7	-	-	TRBV7-8	CASSLGGDEQYF	TGTGCCAGCAGCTTAGGAGGCGACGAGCAGTACTTC
TRBJ1-5	-	-	TRBV15	CATSGGGPSALRPQHF	TGTGCCACCAGCGGGGGGGGTCCATCGGCCTTAAGGCCCCAGCATTTT
TRBJ2-1	-	TRBD2	TRBV9	CASSTGTSRYNEQFF	TGTGCCAGCAGCACAGGGACTAGCCGTTACAATGAGCAGTTCTTC
TRBJ1-3	-	TRBD1	TRBV5-6	CASGTGAKAGNTIYF	TGTGCCAGCGGGACAGGGGCTAAAGCTGGAAACACCATATATTTT
TRBJ1-6	-	TRBD1	TRBV7-9	CASSPGTAYNSPLHF	TGTGCCAGCAGCCCGGGGACAGCGTATAATTCACCCCTCCACTTT
TRBJ2-7	-	-	TRBV6-5	CASSFLPGSRYEQYF	TGTGCCAGCAGTTTCCTTCCAGGGTCCAGGTACGAGCAGTACTTC
TRBJ2-7	once	-	TRBV4-3	CASSQVGGISYEQYF	TGCGCCAGCAGCCAAGTGGGAGGCATCTCCTACGAGCAGTACTTC
TRBJ2-3	few	-	TRBV7-8	CASRATDTQYF	TGTGCCAGCAGGGCCACAGATACGCAGTATTTT
TRBJ2-7	-	TRBD2	TRBV6-5	CASSQRTSGGEQYF	TGTGCCAGCAGCCAACGGACTAGCGGGGGGGAGCAGTACTTC
TRBJ2-7	-	TRBD1	TRBV7-9	CASSSGTGGYEQYF	TGTGCCAGCAGCTCCGGGACAGGGGGCTACGAGCAGTACTTC
TRBJ2-7	-	-	TRBV2	CASSPNSYEQYF	TGTGCCAGCAGCCCTAACTCCTACGAGCAGTACTTC
TRBJ2-6	few	TRBD1	TRBV9	CASSVVAPGQGRTGANVLTF	TGTGCCAGCAGCGTAGTTGCCCCGGGACAGGGTAGAACTGGGGCCAACGTCCTGACTTTC
TRBJ2-5	-	TRBD2	TRBV9	CASSAGLAGVSETQYF	TGTGCCAGCAGCGCCGGACTAGCGGGAGTTTCGGAGACCCAGTACTTC
TRBJ2-1	-	-	TRBV5-6	CASSWANEQFF	TGTGCCAGCAGCTGGGCTAATGAGCAGTTCTTC
TRBJ2-1	-	-	TRBV13	CASSLAQGDEQFF	TGTGCCAGCAGCTTAGCCCAGGGCGATGAGCAGTTCTTC
TRBJ1-2	-	-	TRBV5-1	CASSVKGLINYGYTF	TGCGCCAGCAGCGTGAAGGGACTTATCAACTATGGCTACACCTTC